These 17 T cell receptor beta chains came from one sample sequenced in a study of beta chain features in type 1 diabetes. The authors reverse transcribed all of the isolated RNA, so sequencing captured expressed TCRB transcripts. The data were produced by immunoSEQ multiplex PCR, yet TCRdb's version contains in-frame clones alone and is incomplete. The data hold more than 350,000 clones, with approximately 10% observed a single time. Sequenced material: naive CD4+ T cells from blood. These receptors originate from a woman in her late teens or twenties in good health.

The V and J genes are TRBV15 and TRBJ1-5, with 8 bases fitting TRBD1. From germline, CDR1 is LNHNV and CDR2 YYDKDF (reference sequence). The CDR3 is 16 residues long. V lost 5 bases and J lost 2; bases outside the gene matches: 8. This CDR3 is CATSPRTGQGNQPQHF. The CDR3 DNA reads TGTGCCACCAGCCCTCGGACAGGGCAGGGCAATCAGCCCCAGCATTTT.

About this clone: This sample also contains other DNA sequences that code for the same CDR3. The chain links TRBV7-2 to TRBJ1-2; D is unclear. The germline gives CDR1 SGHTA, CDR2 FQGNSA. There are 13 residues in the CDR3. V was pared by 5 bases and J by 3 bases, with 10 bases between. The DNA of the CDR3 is TGTGCCAGCAGCCTTGGAGGGTACTATGGCTACACCTTC. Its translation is CASSLGGYYGYTF.

CDR3: CASSQRSRYNEQFF. CDR3 sequence (DNA): TGTGCCAGCAGCCAGCGATCTCGCTACAATGAGCAGTTCTTC. V usage is TRBV28 and J usage is TRBJ2-1, with unresolved D. Trimming removed 6 bases from V and 3 bases from J, with 12 bases in between. CDR1 is MDHEN, CDR2 SYDVKM, per germline. The CDR3 has 14 residues. Variable domain in full (rest from reference TRBV28 and TRBJ2-1): DVKVTQSSRYLVKRTGEKVFLECVQDMDHENMFWYRQDPGLGLRLIYFSYDVKMKEKGDIPEGYSVSREKKERFSLILESASTNQTSMYLCASSQRSRYNEQFFGPGTRLTVL.

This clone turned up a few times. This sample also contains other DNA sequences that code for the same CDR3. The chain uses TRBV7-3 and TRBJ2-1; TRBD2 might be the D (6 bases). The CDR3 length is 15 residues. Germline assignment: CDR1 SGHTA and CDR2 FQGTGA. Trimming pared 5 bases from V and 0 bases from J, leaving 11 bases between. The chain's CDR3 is CASSLTSSSYNEQFF. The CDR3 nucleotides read TGTGCCAGCAGCCTGACTAGTTCCTCCTACAATGAGCAGTTCTTC. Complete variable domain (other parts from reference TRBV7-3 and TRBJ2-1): GAGVSQTPSNKVTEKGKYVELRCDPISGHTALYWYRQSLGQGPEFLIYFQGTGAADDSGLPNDRFFAVRPEGSVSTLKIQRTERGDSAVYLCASSLTSSSYNEQFFGPGTRLTVL.

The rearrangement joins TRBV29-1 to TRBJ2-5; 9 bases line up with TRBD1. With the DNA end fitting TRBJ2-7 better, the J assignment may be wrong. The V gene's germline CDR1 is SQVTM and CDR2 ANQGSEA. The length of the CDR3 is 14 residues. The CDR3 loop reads CSVGYRDRVSEQYF. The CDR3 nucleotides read TGCAGCGTGGGATACCGGGACAGGGTCTCCGAGCAGTACTTC.

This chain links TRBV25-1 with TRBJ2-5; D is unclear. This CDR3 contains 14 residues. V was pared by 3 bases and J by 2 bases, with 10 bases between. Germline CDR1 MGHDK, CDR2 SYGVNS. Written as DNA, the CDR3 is TGTGCCAGCAGTGATCGAAGTTGGCAAGAGACCCAGTACTTC. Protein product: CASSDRSWQETQYF.

The CDR3 loop reads CASSQEGWRIGTGSYNEQFF. The CDR3, as DNA: TGCGCCAGCAGCCAAGAAGGGTGGAGAATTGGGACAGGGTCCTACAATGAGCAGTTCTTC. This chain links TRBV4-3 with TRBJ2-1; TRBD1 aligns across 9 bases. The junction had 13 bases not matched to a gene; V was cut back by 0 bases and J by 1 base. CDR1 LGHNA and CDR2 YSLEER come from the germline V gene. This CDR3 has 20 residues.

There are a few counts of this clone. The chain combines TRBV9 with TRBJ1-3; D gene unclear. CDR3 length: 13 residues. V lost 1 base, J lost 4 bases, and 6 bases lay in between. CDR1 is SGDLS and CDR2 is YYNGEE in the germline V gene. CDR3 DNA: TGTGCCAGCAGCGTAACAGAAGGAAACACCATATATTTT. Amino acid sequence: CASSVTEGNTIYF.

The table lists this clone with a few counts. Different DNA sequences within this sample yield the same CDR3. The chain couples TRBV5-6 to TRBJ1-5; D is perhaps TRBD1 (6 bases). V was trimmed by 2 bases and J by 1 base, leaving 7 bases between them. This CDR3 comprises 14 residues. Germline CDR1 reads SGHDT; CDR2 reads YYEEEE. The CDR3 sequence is CASSLRGSNQPQHF. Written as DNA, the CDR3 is TGTGCCAGCAGCTTAAGGGGGAGCAATCAGCCCCAGCATTTT. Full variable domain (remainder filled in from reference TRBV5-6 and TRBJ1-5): DAGVTQSPTHLIKTRGQQVTLRCSPKSGHDTVSWYQQALGQGPQFIFQYYEEEERQRGNFPDRFSGHQFPNYSSELNVNALLLGDSALYLCASSLRGSNQPQHFGDGTRLSIL.

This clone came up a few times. The CDR3 sequence: CASSLGPAGNYEQYV. DNA for the CDR3: TGTGCCAGCAGCTTAGGACCGGCCGGGAACTACGAGCAGTACGTC. This chain joins TRBV7-2 and TRBJ2-7, with D maybe TRBD2 (5 bases). The CDR3 consists of 15 residues. The V end lost 1 base, the J end lost 3 bases, and 13 bases lay between the germline ends. Germline V gives CDR1 SGHTA, CDR2 FQGNSA.

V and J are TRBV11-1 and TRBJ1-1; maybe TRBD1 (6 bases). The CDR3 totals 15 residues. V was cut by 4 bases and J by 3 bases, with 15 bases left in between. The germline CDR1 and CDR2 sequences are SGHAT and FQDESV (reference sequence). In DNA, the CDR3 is TGTGCCAGCAGCTGGAGACAGGACCGTTACACTGAAGCTTTCTTT. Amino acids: CASSWRQDRYTEAFF.

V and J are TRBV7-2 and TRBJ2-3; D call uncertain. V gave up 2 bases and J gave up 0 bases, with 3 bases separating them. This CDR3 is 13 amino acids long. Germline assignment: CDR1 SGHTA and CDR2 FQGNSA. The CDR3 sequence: CASSLQSTDTQYF. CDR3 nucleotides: TGTGCCAGCAGCTTACAGAGCACAGATACGCAGTATTTT.

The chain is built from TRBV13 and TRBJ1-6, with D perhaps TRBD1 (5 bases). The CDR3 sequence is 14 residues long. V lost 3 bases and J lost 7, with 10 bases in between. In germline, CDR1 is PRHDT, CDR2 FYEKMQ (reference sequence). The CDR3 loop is CASSFIRGNSPLHF. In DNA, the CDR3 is TGTGCCAGCAGCTTTATTCGGGGGAATTCACCCCTCCACTTT.

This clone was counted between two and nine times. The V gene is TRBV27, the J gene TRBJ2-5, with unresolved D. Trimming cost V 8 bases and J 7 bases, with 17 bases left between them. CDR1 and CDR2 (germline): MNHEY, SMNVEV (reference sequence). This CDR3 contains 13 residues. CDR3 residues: CASGANGQLTQYF. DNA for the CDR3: TGTGCCAGCGGTGCGAATGGCCAGTTGACCCAGTACTTC.

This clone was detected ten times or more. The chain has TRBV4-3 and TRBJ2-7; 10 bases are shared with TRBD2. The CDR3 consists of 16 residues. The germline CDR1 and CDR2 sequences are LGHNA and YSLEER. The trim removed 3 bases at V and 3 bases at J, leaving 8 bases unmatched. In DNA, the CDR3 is TGCGCCAGCAGCCACGATAGTCTAGCGGGAGACTACGAGCAGTACTTC. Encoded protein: CASSHDSLAGDYEQYF.

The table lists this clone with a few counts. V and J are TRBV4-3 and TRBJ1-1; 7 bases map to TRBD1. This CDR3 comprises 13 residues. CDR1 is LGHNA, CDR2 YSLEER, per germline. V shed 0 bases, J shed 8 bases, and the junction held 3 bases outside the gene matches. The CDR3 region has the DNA TGCGCCAGCAGCCAAGATAAGGGACAGGAAGCTTTCTTT. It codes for CASSQDKGQEAFF.

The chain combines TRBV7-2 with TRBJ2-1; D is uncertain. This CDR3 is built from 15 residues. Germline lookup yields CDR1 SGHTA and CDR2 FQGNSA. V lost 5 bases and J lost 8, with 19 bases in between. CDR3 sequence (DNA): TGTGCCAGCAGCCCCTCCGTCCTGGCTGGCCATGAGCAGTTCTTC. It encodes CASSPSVLAGHEQFF.